The next 25 T cell receptor beta chains were all read from a single sample in a study of blood T cell repertoires in COVID-19. This table comes from immunoSEQ multiplex PCR, and its TCRdb copy is limited to in-frame clones, with some not included. The sample shows about 140,000 clones, 76% of them seen only once. The sample consisted of peripheral blood. Receptors were obtained from a woman over 75 with active or convalescent COVID-19.

V is TRBV4-2 and J is TRBJ1-1, with 10 bases identical to TRBD1. Germline CDR1 LGHNA, CDR2 YNFKEQ. The CDR3 is 16 residues long. Losses at the gene ends were 1 base for V and 0 bases for J; bases not matched to a gene: 2. CDR3 DNA sequence: TGTGCCAGCAGCCAAGGGACAGGGGGGATGAACACTGAAGCTTTCTTT. Encoded protein: CASSQGTGGMNTEAFF.

The chain combines TRBV2 with TRBJ1-3, with D uncertain. Per the germline V gene, CDR1 is SNHLY and CDR2 is FYNNEI. V gave up 6 bases and J gave up 0 bases, with 12 bases separating them. This CDR3 region has 15 residues. In nucleotides, the CDR3 is TGTGCCAGCAGCCCCGAGCGGCCCTCTGGAAACACCATATATTTT. Translating gives CASSPERPSGNTIYF.

J is TRBJ1-6 and V is TRBV5-1; 8 nucleotides match TRBD1. Germline assignment: CDR1 SGHRS and CDR2 YFSETQ. After removal of 4 bases from V and 5 bases from J, the junction contained 11 bases not matched to a gene. The CDR3 is 17 amino acids. The CDR3 nucleotides read TGCGCCAGCAGCGTTGTCGGACAGGGACTTAATAATTCACCCCTCCACTTT. Protein product: CASSVVGQGLNNSPLHF.

This clone was detected only a few times. In DNA form, the CDR3 reads TGTGCCAGCAGTTCCGCGGGACAGAGCACAGATACGCAGTATTTT. This gives the protein CASSSAGQSTDTQYF. V and J are TRBV27 and TRBJ2-3; a weak D match, TRBD1 (7 bases). Trimming removed 4 bases from V and 0 bases from J, with 11 bases in between. The CDR3 is 15 residues long. Germline lookup yields CDR1 MNHEY and CDR2 SMNVEV (reference sequence).

In its sample, this clone was seen a few times. The chain recombines TRBV19 with TRBJ1-5; tentative D call: TRBD1 (6 bases). The CDR3 extends over 13 amino acids. From germline, CDR1 is LNHDA and CDR2 SQIVND (reference sequence). The V gene lost 9 bases and the J gene lost 8 bases, with 17 bases spanning the gap. The CDR3 nucleotides are TGTGCCAGCTCCACAGGGTTGGTGAAGCCCCAGCATTTT. It yields the protein CASSTGLVKPQHF.

A single count supports this clone. The rearrangement uses TRBV3-1 (or the pseudogene TRBV3-2) and TRBJ1-2; D gene ambiguous. Per germline, CDR1 LGHDT and CDR2 YNNKEL (reference sequence). Trimming removed 2 bases from V and 6 bases from J, with 10 bases in between. The CDR3 is 13 amino acids. The CDR3 reads CASSQNGVDGYTF. The DNA for the CDR3 is TGTGCCAGCAGCCAAAACGGGGTCGATGGCTACACCTTC.

The chain is built from TRBV19 and TRBJ1-1, with D tentatively TRBD1 (6 bases). From germline, CDR1 is LNHDA and CDR2 SQIVND (reference sequence). The CDR3 length is 15 residues. V was pared by 3 bases and J by 4 bases, with 15 bases between. Here the CDR3 DNA reads TGTGCCAGTAGTATTGGGGGGGCGGATGGCACTGAAGCTTTCTTT. Its translation is CASSIGGADGTEAFF.

This clone has only a few counts. This chain uses TRBV5-6 with TRBJ1-3, with a weak D call TRBD1 (6 bases). The CDR3 length is 12 residues. Germline V lookup: CDR1 SGHDT, CDR2 YYEEEE. With 4 bases removed from V and 14 bases from J, the gap between germline ends came to 16 bases. CDR3 region: CASSTRQALLYF. Here the CDR3 DNA reads TGTGCCAGCAGCACCAGACAGGCGCTGCTATATTTT.

This clone was seen a handful of times. CDR3: CAISVVSLGTDTQYF. The CDR3 nucleotides are TGTGCCATCAGTGTTGTCAGTTTGGGCACAGATACGCAGTATTTT. This chain links TRBV10-3 with TRBJ2-3; unclear D gene. Germline CDR1 ENHRY, CDR2 SYGVKD. Trimming cost V 4 bases and J 1 base, with 12 bases left between them. This CDR3 region has 15 residues.

V gene TRBV9 combines with J gene TRBJ2-3, with D maybe TRBD1 (6 bases). Germline V gene sequence: CDR1 SGDLS, CDR2 YYNGEE. V was cut by 3 bases and J by 2 bases, with 10 bases left in between. CDR3 length: 14 residues. CDR3 nucleotides: TGTGCCAGCAGCGCCCAGGGGTACACAGATACGCAGTATTTT. It is translated as CASSAQGYTDTQYF.

In this sample, this clone turned up once. The chain is built from TRBV18 and TRBJ2-5, with D possibly matching TRBD2 (6 bases). V was pared by 2 bases and J by 5 bases, with 9 bases between. This CDR3 comprises 13 residues. CDR1 and CDR2 from the germline V gene are KGHSH and LQKENI. For the CDR3, the DNA is TGTGCCAGCTCACCAAACGGAGGGGAGACCCAGTACTTC. Protein product: CASSPNGGETQYF.

The chain employs TRBV3-1 (or the pseudogene TRBV3-2) and TRBJ1-2; no clear D gene. CDR1 and CDR2 (germline): LGHDT, YNNKEL (reference sequence). CDR3 length: 14 residues. Trimming removed 0 bases at V and 7 bases at J, with 12 bases between. As DNA, the CDR3 is TGTGCCAGCAGCCAAGAGCCAGGTCTGGGTGGCTACACCTTC. It specifies CASSQEPGLGGYTF.

The rearrangement links TRBV7-6 to TRBJ1-2, with TRBD1 as a possible D gene (5 bases). Trimming took off 5 bases at V and 13 bases at J, with 14 bases between the two ends. From germline, CDR1 is SGHVS and CDR2 FNYEAQ. CDR3 length: 11 residues. CDR3 bases: TGTGCCAGCAGCACCTCAGGGTCGGGCACCTTC. This encodes CASSTSGSGTF.

This clone occurred once. The chain is built from TRBV3-1 (or the pseudogene TRBV3-2) and TRBJ1-4, with D hard to call. Germline V gene lookup returns CDR1 LGHDT and CDR2 YNNKEL (reference sequence). V lost 5 bases and J 4 bases, leaving 17 bases between the germline ends. The CDR3 covers 16 residues. The CDR3 bases are TGTGCCAGCAGCACGGCCCCTTCTACGGGTAATGAAAAACTGTTTTTT. It specifies CASSTAPSTGNEKLFF.

V gene TRBV6-5 combines with J gene TRBJ2-3; D not certain. Germline CDR1 MNHEY, CDR2 SVGAGI. This CDR3 spans 13 amino acids. The V end lost 11 bases, the J end lost 2 bases, and 14 bases lay between the germline ends. This CDR3 reads CAACPGDTDTQYF. The CDR3 DNA follows: TGTGCCGCATGCCCAGGCGACACAGATACGCAGTATTTT.

The gene calls are TRBV7-2 and TRBJ1-2; perhaps TRBD1 as D (6 bases). Trimming removed 1 base at V and 8 bases at J, with 14 bases between. The CDR3 runs to 14 residues. Germline CDR1 and CDR2: SGHTA and FQGNSA. Here the CDR3 reads CASSLVDRTYGYTF. CDR3 coding DNA: TGTGCCAGCAGCTTAGTCGACAGGACGTACGGCTACACCTTC.

The chain employs TRBV2 and TRBJ2-1, with 7 bases matching TRBD1. Germline lookup yields CDR1 SNHLY and CDR2 FYNNEI. The CDR3 is made up of 16 amino acids. The V segment lost 2 bases and the J segment 3 bases; nucleotides outside the gene matches: 7. CDR3: CASSEQGTDFYNEQFF. The CDR3, as DNA: TGTGCCAGCAGTGAACAAGGGACAGACTTCTACAATGAGCAGTTCTTC.

V is TRBV2 and J is TRBJ1-5; 7 bases line up with TRBD1. V gave up 5 bases and J gave up 2 bases; unmatched junction bases: 6. The germline CDR1 and CDR2 sequences are SNHLY and FYNNEI. The CDR3 runs 15 residues. Here the CDR3 reads CASSLDRAGNQPQHF. CDR3 DNA sequence: TGTGCCAGCAGTCTCGACAGGGCCGGCAATCAGCCCCAGCATTTT.

The V gene is TRBV5-1, the J gene TRBJ1-2; the D is unclear. Trimming left V 0 bases short and J 8 bases short, with 17 bases between. This CDR3 has 15 residues. From germline, CDR1 is SGHRS and CDR2 YFSETQ. CDR3 bases: TGCGCCAGCAGCTTGGTCCCCTCGAACGAGGGCGGCTACACCTTC. Amino acid sequence: CASSLVPSNEGGYTF.

This CDR3 is CSASSGGAYNEQFF. The CDR3 nucleotides are TGCAGTGCCAGTAGCGGGGGGGCCTACAATGAGCAGTTCTTC. The chain couples TRBV20-1 to TRBJ2-1, with 11 bases identical to TRBD2. With V trimmed by 6 bases and J by 2 bases, 3 bases remained unmatched. Per germline, CDR1 DFQATT and CDR2 SNEGSKA (reference sequence). This CDR3 has 14 residues.

This sequence joins TRBV7-2 and TRBJ1-1; tentative D call: TRBD1 (5 bases). Germline assignment: CDR1 SGHTA and CDR2 FQGNSA. V lost 2 bases, J lost 8 bases, and 9 bases lay in between. The CDR3 spans 12 residues. The CDR3 sequence: CASSLSRAEAFF. CDR3 nucleotides: TGTGCCAGCAGCTTATCCAGGGCCGAAGCTTTCTTT.

This clone was seen just once. J is TRBJ1-2 and V is TRBV18; TRBD1 is a possible D gene (6 bases). Deletions cut 4 bases from V and 7 bases from J, with 13 bases between. The CDR3 has 13 residues. The germline CDR1 and CDR2 sequences are KGHSH and LQKENI. This CDR3 reads CASSLKQGGGYTF. The CDR3 DNA reads TGTGCCAGCTCACTAAAACAGGGTGGTGGCTACACCTTC. Drawing the rest from reference TRBV18 and TRBJ1-2, the complete variable domain is NAGVMQNPRHLVRRRGQEARLRCSPMKGHSHVYWYRQLPEEGLKFMVYLQKENIIDESGMPKERFSAEFPKEGPSILRIQQVVRGDSAAYFCASSLKQGGGYTFGSGTRLTVV.

The chain combines TRBV5-5 with TRBJ2-2; 12 bases map to TRBD2. CDR3 length equals 18 residues. V trimming: 3 bases; J trimming: 2 bases; junction bases outside the gene matches: 8. Per germline, CDR1 SGHKS and CDR2 YYEKEE (reference sequence). The CDR3 spells CASSSRLAGAQNTGELFF. The CDR3 DNA follows: TGTGCCAGCAGCTCTAGACTAGCGGGGGCCCAAAACACCGGGGAGCTGTTTTTT.

V usage is TRBV7-2 and J usage is TRBJ1-4; 7 bases are shared with TRBD1. The trim removed 5 bases at V and 7 bases at J, leaving 10 bases unmatched. CDR3 length: 15 residues. Looked up from germline, CDR1 is SGHTA and CDR2 is FQGNSA. The CDR3 nucleotides are TGTGCCAGCAGCAGCAGACAGGGTGAGGTTGAAAAACTGTTTTTT. It codes for CASSSRQGEVEKLFF.

The rearrangement links TRBV19 to TRBJ1-2, with a possible D match to TRBD1 (5 bases). There are 16 residues in the CDR3. V was cut by 6 bases and J by 3 bases, with 20 bases left in between. From germline, CDR1 is LNHDA and CDR2 SQIVND (reference sequence). In DNA, the CDR3 is TGTGCCAGTAGACAGCCCGGATGGGGCTATGACTATGGCTACACCTTC. It specifies CASRQPGWGYDYGYTF. Together with reference TRBV19 and TRBJ1-2, the CDR3 gives the full variable domain: DGGITQSPKYLFRKEGQNVTLSCEQNLNHDAMYWYRQDPGQGLRLIYYSQIVNDFQKGDIAEGYSVSREKKESFPLTVTSAQKNPTAFYLCASRQPGWGYDYGYTFGSGTRLTVV.